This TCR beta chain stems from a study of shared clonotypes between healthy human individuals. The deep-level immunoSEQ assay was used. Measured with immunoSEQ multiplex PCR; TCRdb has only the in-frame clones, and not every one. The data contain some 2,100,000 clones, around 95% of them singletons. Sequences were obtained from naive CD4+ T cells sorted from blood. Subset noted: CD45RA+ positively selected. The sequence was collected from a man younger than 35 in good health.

CDR3 sequence: CASSPQGQYTEAFF. CDR3 coding DNA: TGTGCCAGCAGCCCTCAGGGACAGTACACTGAAGCTTTCTTT. The chain has TRBV7-9 and TRBJ1-1, with 7 bases aligning to TRBD1. The junction had 6 bases not matched to a gene; V was cut back by 5 bases and J by 3 bases. The germline gives CDR1 SEHNR, CDR2 FQNEAQ (reference sequence). The CDR3 length is 14 residues.